The 20 T cell receptor beta chains given below trace back to one sample, sequenced in a study of glioma-infiltrating T cells after dendritic cell vaccination. TCRdb's table, derived via immunoSEQ multiplex PCR, lists solely in-frame clones and lacks some. This table has about 87,000 clones, roughly four fifths appearing once. The time point here: after dendritic cell vaccination, including at tumor progression/relapse. Specimen: blood, collected after dendritic cell vaccination. All receptors come from a human donor with glioblastoma.

As regards this clone: One junction end does not reproduce the germline sequence, and a read error may be involved. The chain uses TRBV5-1 and TRBJ1-2; TRBD1 might be the D (5 bases). CDR3 length: 14 amino acids. Germline loops: CDR1 SGHRS, CDR2 YFSETQ. CDR3 nucleotides: TGCGCCAGCAGCCCCATAGCGGATTCGGGCGACCAGGGCTTC. Protein sequence: CASSPIADSGDQGF.

This chain connects TRBV5-4 to TRBJ2-7; TRBD1 agrees at 10 bases. This CDR3 is built from 15 residues. V was clipped by 0 bases and J by 5 bases; unmatched bases: 5. Germline CDR1 is SGHNT and CDR2 is YYREEE (reference sequence). CDR3 residues: CASSLAGDRGHEQYF. The CDR3, as DNA: TGTGCCAGCAGCTTGGCCGGGGACAGGGGTCACGAGCAGTACTTC.

The chain is built from TRBV14 and TRBJ1-6; D unclear. Deletions cut 2 bases from V and 4 bases from J, with 6 bases between. Germline V lookup: CDR1 SGHDN, CDR2 FVKESK. The CDR3 covers 14 residues. In DNA form, the CDR3 reads TGTGCCAGCAGCCAACCAGGATATAATTCACCCCTCCACTTT. Residues: CASSQPGYNSPLHF.

V usage is TRBV6-4 and J usage is TRBJ1-1; possibly TRBD1 for D (6 bases). Germline loops: CDR1 MRHNA, CDR2 SNTAGT. V dropped 2 bases and J dropped 1 base, with 8 bases sitting between them. This CDR3 spans 14 amino acids. This CDR3 reads CASSDTDRNTEAFF. CDR3 sequence (DNA): TGTGCCAGCAGTGACACGGACAGGAACACTGAAGCTTTCTTT.

By frequency in the sample, this clone is medium-sized. The chain has TRBV15 and TRBJ1-4, with no clear D. The CDR3 runs 17 residues. Germline loops: CDR1 LNHNV, CDR2 YYDKDF (reference sequence). Trimming left V 0 bases short and J 7 bases short, with 18 bases between. The CDR3: CATSRDRGGQAGEKLFF. The CDR3 DNA reads TGTGCCACCAGCAGAGATCGGGGAGGGCAAGCGGGTGAAAAACTGTTTTTT.

The chain links TRBV5-1 to TRBJ2-1; 8 nucleotides match TRBD1. The CDR3 spans 15 residues. Germline assignment: CDR1 SGHRS and CDR2 YFSETQ. J lost 4 bases, V lost 0 bases, and 3 bases had no gene match. The CDR3 region is CASSLEGTGYNEQFF. DNA for the CDR3: TGCGCCAGCAGCTTGGAGGGGACAGGTTACAATGAGCAGTTCTTC.

This clone appeared once. The rearrangement uses TRBV28 and TRBJ2-3; 12 bases fit TRBD2. CDR3 length: 14 amino acids. Germline V gene data show CDR1 as MDHEN and CDR2 as SYDVKM. The V segment lost 7 bases and the J segment 6 bases; nucleotides outside the gene matches: 5. CDR3 loop: CASTSSGGADTQYF. The CDR3, as DNA: TGTGCCAGCACCTCTAGCGGGGGGGCGGATACGCAGTATTTT.

The chain is built from TRBV18 and TRBJ1-1; a possible D gene is TRBD1 (5 bases). The CDR3 runs to 13 residues. Germline assignment: CDR1 KGHSH and CDR2 LQKENI. Trimming left V 6 bases short and J 6 bases short, with 14 bases between. The CDR3 sequence is CASSRGGASEAFF. CDR3 in DNA: TGTGCCAGCTCTCGGGGGGGAGCATCTGAAGCTTTCTTT.

V and J are TRBV5-1 and TRBJ2-5; tentative D call: TRBD2 (5 bases). The last part of the DNA fits TRBJ2-7 better; the J call may be wrong. This CDR3 comprises 14 residues. Germline V gives CDR1 SGHRS, CDR2 YFSETQ. In DNA, the CDR3 is TGCGCCAGCAGCTTGGACAACGAGGGCTACGAGCAGTACTTC. Translating gives CASSLDNEGYEQYF.

The CDR3 reads CASSTGGASNTEAFF. In nucleotides, the CDR3 is TGTGCCAGCAGTACAGGGGGGGCATCGAACACTGAAGCTTTCTTT. V gene TRBV28 combines with J gene TRBJ1-1; 8 positions agree with TRBD1. Germline trimming cut 5 bases from V and 1 base from J; bases unmatched to any gene: 6. The germline V gene has CDR1 MDHEN and CDR2 SYDVKM. There are 15 residues in the CDR3. Combining the CDR3 with reference TRBV28 and TRBJ1-1 gives the whole variable domain DVKVTQSSRYLVKRTGEKVFLECVQDMDHENMFWYRQDPGLGLRLIYFSYDVKMKEKGDIPEGYSVSREKKERFSLILESASTNQTSMYLCASSTGGASNTEAFFGQGTRLTVV.

The chain uses TRBV4-1 and TRBJ2-3; D unclear. The germline V and J ends were trimmed by 1 base and 4 bases, with 12 bases remaining between them. The CDR3 is 15 amino acids. Germline loops: CDR1 MGHRA, CDR2 YSYEKL. The CDR3 coding sequence is TGCGCCAGCAGCCAAGGTATAGTCGTAGCAGATACGCAGTATTTT. This translates into CASSQGIVVADTQYF.

The chain joins TRBV7-8 to TRBJ1-2; D not certain. Trimming took 1 base from V and 7 from J, leaving 13 bases between them. The CDR3 runs to 14 residues. CDR1 and CDR2 from the germline V gene are SGHVS and FQNEAQ. The CDR3 region is CASSLGGKSGGYTF. CDR3 sequence (DNA): TGTGCCAGCAGCTTAGGCGGCAAGTCGGGTGGCTACACCTTC.

This chain links TRBV6-5 with TRBJ1-6; no clear D. CDR1 and CDR2 (germline): MNHEY, SVGAGI. There are 14 residues in the CDR3. The V gene lost 7 bases and the J gene lost 7 bases, with 14 bases spanning the gap. CDR3 nucleotide sequence: TGTGCCAGCAAATCGGTTAATTTGAATTCACCCCTCCACTTT. It translates to CASKSVNLNSPLHF.

V is TRBV19 and J is TRBJ1-2, with 9 bases that match TRBD1. J lost 1 base, V lost 7 bases, and 7 bases had no gene match. CDR1 is LNHDA and CDR2 is SQIVND in the germline V gene (reference sequence). The CDR3 sequence is 15 residues long. In DNA, the CDR3 is TGTGCCAGTAAAGCCGGGACAGGGATTAACTATGGCTACACCTTC. Translated, it gives CASKAGTGINYGYTF.

The chain has TRBV7-9 and TRBJ1-1; D is perhaps TRBD1 (5 bases). The germline V gene has CDR1 SEHNR and CDR2 FQNEAQ (reference sequence). The V gene lost 3 bases and the J gene lost 1 base, with 9 bases spanning the gap. This CDR3 contains 14 residues. The DNA for the CDR3 is TGTGCCAGCAGCTTGGGGGGGGAGAACACTGAAGCTTTCTTT. It translates to CASSLGGENTEAFF. Full variable domain (missing parts from reference TRBV7-9 and TRBJ1-1): DTGVSQNPRHKITKRGQNVTFRCDPISEHNRLYWYRQTLGQGPEFLTYFQNEAQLEKSRLLSDRFSAERPKGSFSTLEIQRTEQGDSAMYLCASSLGGENTEAFFGQGTRLTVV.

The V call is TRBV15, the J call TRBJ1-3, with a weak D call TRBD1 (6 bases). This CDR3 spans 14 amino acids. Trimming took off 9 bases at V and 4 bases at J, with 16 bases between the two ends. Germline loops: CDR1 LNHNV, CDR2 YYDKDF (reference sequence). This chain's CDR3 is CATSNHRDGNTIYF. The CDR3 bases are TGTGCCACTTCGAACCACAGGGACGGAAACACCATATATTTT.

The chain joins TRBV11-1 to TRBJ1-1, with D possibly TRBD1 on 6 matching bases. CDR3 size: 14 residues. Trimming took off 1 base at V and 4 bases at J, with 10 bases between the two ends. In germline, CDR1 is SGHAT, CDR2 FQDESV (reference sequence). CDR3 nucleotide sequence: TGTGCCAGCAGCTTAGACAGGGAATCCACTGAAGCTTTCTTT. It specifies CASSLDRESTEAFF.

The V and J genes are TRBV27 and TRBJ1-6, with D possibly TRBD1 on 5 matching bases. Trimming cost V 2 bases and J 9 bases, with 11 bases left between them. This CDR3 spans 14 amino acids. Germline V CDR1 and CDR2: MNHEY, SMNVEV (reference sequence). The CDR3 spells CASSLPGLSSPLHF. CDR3 nucleotide sequence: TGTGCCAGCAGTTTACCAGGGCTCTCTTCACCCCTCCACTTT.

The chain couples TRBV19 to TRBJ1-1; D unclear. Trimming left V 0 bases short and J 0 bases short, with 17 bases between. Germline V gene lookup returns CDR1 LNHDA and CDR2 SQIVND (reference sequence). The CDR3 totals 18 residues. As DNA, the CDR3 is TGTGCCAGTAGTATAGATCTTGGAGCAACTTTCATGAACACTGAAGCTTTCTTT. Translation: CASSIDLGATFMNTEAFF.

The chain joins TRBV6-6 to TRBJ1-1, with unresolved D. The CDR3 totals 14 residues. The germline gives CDR1 MNHNY, CDR2 SVGAGI (reference sequence). V was clipped by 2 bases and J by 0 bases, with 7 bases between them. This CDR3 reads CASSYTGMNTEAFF. Here the CDR3 DNA reads TGTGCCAGCAGTTACACCGGGATGAACACTGAAGCTTTCTTT.